This is a list of T cell receptor beta chains from one sample in a study of identical twins. MiXCR, applied by TCRdb to the 5' RACE reads, yields one record per CDR3 protein. The sample records roughly 750,000 distinct CDR3 sequences, less than 25% being singletons. These same data were also listed under a study on T cells expressing NK-cell markers.

What was sequenced was PBMCs. The receptor source for this set is a woman younger than 30 in good health. Both conserved end residues are part of each CDR3. Fields, in order: V gene, clone size, J gene, D gene, CDR3 protein, CDR3 DNA. A D gene is named only where the DNA matches it firmly. Only part of the rows carry a size: once, few, many, or a class if the clone is expanded.

>TRBV12-5|-|TRBJ1-5|TRBD1
CASGPDRGRQPQHF
TGTGCTAGTGGTCCGGACAGGGGGCGTCAGCCCCAGCATTTT
>TRBV11-3|-|TRBJ2-1|-
CAGSLGVPLSEQFF
TGTGCCGGCAGCTTAGGCGTACCCCTCTCGGAGCAGTTCTTC
>TRBV5-6|-|TRBJ1-1|-
CASIFGTQTEAFF
TGTGCCAGCATCTTCGGGACTCAGACTGAAGCTTTCTTT
>TRBV13|few|TRBJ2-3|-
CASSYEGGGTDTQYF
TGTGCCAGCAGCTACGAGGGGGGCGGCACAGATACGCAGTATTTT
>TRBV9|few|TRBJ2-3|-
CASSVGPRADTQYF
TGTGCCAGCAGCGTAGGGCCGAGAGCAGATACGCAGTATTTT
>TRBV11-3|-|TRBJ2-1|-
CASSLAGQSFF
TGTGCCAGCAGCTTAGCGGGACAATCCTTCTTC
>TRBV20-1|-|TRBJ2-6|-
CSAINGAGANVLTF
TGCAGTGCTATCAACGGGGCTGGGGCCAACGTCCTGACTTTC
>TRBV29-1|-|TRBJ2-3|TRBD1
CSVVLQGVSDTQYF
TGCAGCGTTGTTTTGCAGGGGGTATCAGATACGCAGTATTTT
>TRBV12-3/TRBV12-4|few|TRBJ1-1|-
CASTPRLTGTEAFF
TGTGCCAGCACCCCCCGCCTTACGGGCACTGAAGCTTTCTTT
>TRBV10-3|few|TRBJ2-3|TRBD2
CASASGPTDTQYF
TGTGCCAGCGCTAGCGGACCCACAGATACGCAGTATTTT
>TRBV20-1|-|TRBJ2-1|TRBD2
CSAISGGYNEQFF
TGCAGTGCGATTAGCGGGGGGTACAATGAGCAGTTCTTC
>TRBV6-5|many|TRBJ2-1|-
CASSVYNEQFF
TGTGCCAGCAGTGTCTACAATGAGCAGTTCTTC
>TRBV12-3/TRBV12-4|-|TRBJ2-3|TRBD2
CASSPGTSRADTQYF
TGTGCCAGCAGTCCTGGGACTAGCAGAGCAGATACGCAGTATTTT
>TRBV19|once|TRBJ2-6|-
CATRGLSSGANVLTF
TGTGCCACCCGGGGACTGAGCTCTGGGGCCAACGTCCTGACTTTC
>TRBV12-3/TRBV12-4|many|TRBJ1-1|-
CASSLEGTEAFF
TGTGCCAGCAGCTTAGAGGGAACTGAAGCTTTCTTT
>TRBV9|many|TRBJ2-7|TRBD2
CASSAWTSGTYEQYF
TGTGCCAGCAGCGCATGGACTAGCGGGACCTACGAGCAGTACTTC
>TRBV10-3|few|TRBJ1-1|-
CAISESDREAFF
TGTGCCATCAGTGAGTCGGACAGAGAAGCTTTCTTT
>TRBV6-2/TRBV6-3|few|TRBJ1-2|-
CASSSRNNYGYTF
TGTGCCAGCAGTTCCAGGAATAACTATGGCTACACCTTC
>TRBV10-2|-|TRBJ2-5|-
CASMGAPETQYF
TGCGCCAGCATGGGGGCCCCAGAGACCCAGTACTTC
>TRBV7-2|many|TRBJ1-2|-
CASSLEAGANYGYTF
TGTGCCAGCAGCTTAGAAGCAGGCGCTAACTATGGCTACACCTTC
>TRBV10-3|many|TRBJ1-2|-
CAISGRESGYTF
TGTGCCATCAGTGGCAGGGAGTCTGGCTACACCTTC
>TRBV20-1|few|TRBJ2-7|-
CSAQPAQGSYEQYF
TGCAGTGCTCAACCGGCCCAGGGTAGCTACGAGCAGTACTTC
>TRBV2|-|TRBJ2-1|TRBD2
CASSVALAGGPNEQFF
TGTGCCAGCAGTGTGGCGCTAGCGGGAGGGCCCAATGAGCAGTTCTTC
>TRBV4-3|-|TRBJ2-1|-
CASSQDRYVAVSSYNEQFF
TGCGCCAGCAGCCAAGATCGCTACGTAGCGGTGAGCTCCTACAATGAGCAGTTCTTC
>TRBV29-1|few|TRBJ2-7|TRBD1
CSAVTGTGAHEQYF
TGCAGCGCTGTGACCGGGACAGGGGCCCACGAGCAGTACTTC
>TRBV20-1|many|TRBJ2-1|-
CSAPARLDYNEQFF
TGCAGTGCCCCCGCCCGACTAGACTACAATGAGCAGTTCTTC
>TRBV6-2/TRBV6-3|-|TRBJ2-2|-
CATSITGPGELFF
TGTGCCACCAGTATCACGGGACCCGGGGAGCTGTTTTTT
>TRBV20-1|-|TRBJ1-5|-
CSALQGINQPQHF
TGCAGTGCCCTACAGGGAATAAATCAGCCCCAGCATTTT